The clone carrying this T cell receptor beta chain was picked up a small number of times. Antigen unknown. V lost 4 bases and J 4 bases, leaving 17 bases between the germline ends. Germline V gene data show CDR1 as SGHNT and CDR2 as YYREEE (reference sequence). CDR3 length: 15 residues. The sample comes from a study of cytomegalovirus exposure and HLA in healthy donors. Using immunoSEQ multiplex PCR, the repertoire was profiled, and TCRdb retains in-frame clones only, with some absent. Altogether about 250,000 clones are present, roughly nine tenths being singletons, with the ten largest covering about 11%. Notes on the study in general: Three CMV-associated chains proved CMV antigen-specific in vitro. In the roughly 130 validation repertoires, a later analysis found that first-cohort TCR clusters tended to co-occur.

The TCR sequence derives from a man between 18 and 35 years old in good health and CMV-seropositive. The chain joins TRBV5-4 to TRBJ1-2; D is possibly TRBD1 (5 bases). Sequencing was carried out using PBMCs. The CDR3 loop is CASSAGRGVGYGYTF. For the CDR3, the DNA is TGTGCCAGCAGCGCGGGTAGGGGCGTCGGCTATGGCTACACCTTC.